These 25 T cell receptor beta chains share one sample of origin, sequenced in a study of identical twins (TCRdb year 2016). The protocol used for the library was 5' RACE. Instrument on record: Illumina HiSeq 2000. TCRdb itself trimmed the public reads at Q25 with fastp, ran MiXCR and retained productive beta chains. Each entry is one CDR3 protein sequence, shown with its most common DNA and genes. Within this sample are about 730,000 distinct CDR3 sequences, with approximately 22% of them counted one time only. Clones ranked in the top ten supply 4% to 4.5% of the sample. The same sample was also studied in work on T cells expressing NK-cell markers.

Material: PBMCs. The receptor set was obtained from a woman between 18 and 30 years old in good health.

CDR3 coding DNA: TGCAGTGCTAGAGGATTGGAAGACACCATATATTTT. This codes for CSARGLEDTIYF. This rearrangement joins TRBV20-1 to TRBJ1-3; D is uncertain. V lost 1 base, J lost 8 bases, and 9 bases lay in between. Germline V gene sequence: CDR1 DFQATT, CDR2 SNEGSKA (reference sequence). The CDR3 covers 12 residues.

This clonotype was observed once. The CDR3 DNA sequence: TGTGCCACCAGTGACCGACGGACAGAGGCGCAGTACTTC. It specifies CATSDRRTEAQYF. The J gene is TRBJ2-7, the V gene TRBV24-1; perhaps TRBD1 as D (6 bases). Trimming left V 4 bases short and J 9 bases short, with 15 bases between. The V gene's germline CDR1 is KGHDR and CDR2 SFDVKD. The CDR3 totals 13 residues.

This clonotype was picked up a small number of times. The CDR3 sequence is CSVGKGTNEKLFF. The CDR3 nucleotides are TGCAGCGTTGGTAAGGGAACGAATGAAAAACTGTTTTTT. The chain is built from TRBV29-1 and TRBJ1-4; no definite D call. The germline CDR1 and CDR2 sequences are SQVTM and ANQGSEA. The CDR3 is 13 amino acids. Trimming removed 4 bases at V and 5 bases at J, with 11 bases between.

This clonotype occurred many times. This chain links TRBV12-3 or TRBV12-4 with TRBJ1-6; D perhaps matches TRBD1 (5 bases). The ends were cut back, 3 bases at V and 7 bases at J, with 10 bases in the middle. This CDR3 is built from 14 residues. The CDR3 spells CASSLWGRNSPLHF. The CDR3 coding sequence is TGTGCCAGCAGTTTGTGGGGCAGAAATTCACCCCTCCACTTT.

This clonotype was observed at least ten times. The chain combines TRBV7-2 with TRBJ2-1; 12 bases map to TRBD2. Germline assignment: CDR1 SGHTA and CDR2 FQGNSA. Trimming cost V 5 bases and J 6 bases; bases outside gene matches: 5. The CDR3 runs to 15 residues. CDR3 sequence reads: CASSALAGGPNEQFF. CDR3 nucleotide sequence: TGTGCCAGCAGCGCACTAGCGGGGGGCCCCAATGAGCAGTTCTTC.

J is TRBJ1-2 and V is TRBV25-1, with D possibly matching TRBD1 (5 bases). The ends were cut back, 3 bases at V and 4 bases at J, with 15 bases in the middle. The CDR3 length is 15 residues. Germline CDR1 reads MGHDK; CDR2 reads SYGVNS. This CDR3 is CASSDPLGRGYGYTF. CDR3 nucleotides: TGTGCCAGCAGTGATCCCCTGGGGCGCGGCTATGGCTACACCTTC.

This clonotype was picked up a small number of times. A single base separates this from a much larger clone, so it may be a read error. The chain is built from TRBV12-3 or TRBV12-4 and TRBJ2-1, with TRBD2 matching 7 bases. The CDR3 extends over 18 amino acids. CDR3 amino acids: CAISLRSVGGPIGNEQFF. As DNA, the CDR3 is TGTGCCATCAGTTTAAGGTCGGTGGGAGGGCCCATCGGCAATGAGCAGTTCTTC.

This chain joins TRBV20-1 and TRBJ1-6; 9 bases are shared with TRBD1. Germline CDR1 reads DFQATT; CDR2 reads SNEGSKA (reference sequence). The CDR3 is 13 residues long. V was pared by 6 bases and J by 9 bases, with 6 bases of the junction left unmatched. The DNA of the CDR3 is TGCAGTGCCCGAGGGACAGGGAGTTCACCCCTCCACTTT. Amino acid sequence: CSARGTGSSPLHF.

This chain uses TRBV15 with TRBJ2-4, with D perhaps matching TRBD1 (6 bases). Between the trimmed V and J ends, which lost 0 bases and 6 bases, there was a span of 12 bases. This CDR3 contains 15 residues. Germline CDR1 is LNHNV and CDR2 is YYDKDF (reference sequence). The CDR3 DNA reads as TGTGCCACCAGCAGAGAAGGGACAACTGCAAACATTCAGTACTTC. Translating it yields CATSREGTTANIQYF.

The V and J genes are TRBV3-1 and TRBJ1-1; tentative D call: TRBD1 (5 bases). Germline values: CDR1 LGHDT, CDR2 YNNKEL (reference sequence). This CDR3 spans 14 amino acids. Trimming shortened V by 3 bases and J by 0 bases, and 8 bases separated the two germline ends. CDR3 protein: CASSHGAMNTEAFF. The DNA for the CDR3 is TGTGCCAGCAGCCATGGGGCTATGAACACTGAAGCTTTCTTT.

This clonotype was observed a handful of times. The V call is TRBV6-1, the J call TRBJ1-3, with D uncertain. This CDR3 has 15 residues. The germline gives CDR1 MNHNS, CDR2 SASEGT. V lost 6 bases and J 0 bases, leaving 12 bases between the germline ends. The CDR3 DNA sequence: TGTGCCAGCAGCATACAGTCCTACTCTGGAAACACCATATATTTT. It encodes CASSIQSYSGNTIYF.

This clonotype was seen a handful of times. The DNA for the CDR3 is TGTGCCACCAGTGATTACAATGAGCAGTTCTTC. This encodes CATSDYNEQFF. The gene calls are TRBV24-1 and TRBJ2-1; no clear D. CDR1 is KGHDR, CDR2 SFDVKD, per germline. The V end was cut by 2 bases, the J end by 5 bases, with 0 bases between. CDR3 length: 11 residues.

This clonotype came up a few times. The V and J genes are TRBV27 and TRBJ2-3; D may be TRBD1 (5 bases). V lost 8 bases and J 2 bases, leaving 17 bases between the germline ends. In germline, CDR1 is MNHEY, CDR2 SMNVEV (reference sequence). This CDR3 has 15 residues. For the CDR3, the DNA is TGTGCCAGCGCCAGGGCCCCAACTAACACAGATACGCAGTATTTT. This sequence encodes CASARAPTNTDTQYF.

The chain has TRBV5-1 and TRBJ2-3; perhaps TRBD2 as D (6 bases). The germline V gene encodes CDR1 SGHRS and CDR2 YFSETQ. The CDR3 length is 15 residues. V dropped 6 bases and J dropped 1 base, with 15 bases sitting between them. The CDR3 nucleotides read TGCGCCAGCACCGAACGGGAGTATGGCACAGATACGCAGTATTTT. It specifies CASTEREYGTDTQYF. Together with reference TRBV5-1 and TRBJ2-3, the CDR3 gives the full variable domain: KAGVTQTPRYLIKTRGQQVTLSCSPISGHRSVSWYQQTPGQGLQFLFEYFSETQRNKGNFPGRFSGRQFSNSRSEMNVSTLELGDSALYLCASTEREYGTDTQYFGPGTRLTVL.

The DNA of the CDR3 is TGCAGCGTTGCGGAGGGGAATGAGCAGTTCTTC. Amino acid sequence: CSVAEGNEQFF. The chain carries TRBV29-1 and TRBJ2-1, with a possible D match to TRBD2 (6 bases). Trimming left V 4 bases short and J 7 bases short, with 8 bases between. Per the germline V gene, CDR1 is SQVTM and CDR2 is ANQGSEA. There are 11 residues in the CDR3.

This clonotype was seen a few times. The chain combines TRBV6-5 with TRBJ2-6; TRBD1 matches at 9 bases. V lost 3 bases, J lost 1 base, and 7 bases stayed unmatched. The CDR3 totals 18 residues. Germline CDR1 reads MNHEY; CDR2 reads SVGAGI. CDR3 coding DNA: TGTGCCAGCAGTTATCGGGACAGGGAAATATCTGGGGCCAACGTCCTGACTTTC. It encodes CASSYRDREISGANVLTF.

This clonotype was recorded many times. The chain couples TRBV12-3 or TRBV12-4 to TRBJ1-1, with 10 bases fitting TRBD1. CDR3 length: 14 residues. V was pared by 3 bases and J by 9 bases, with 7 bases of the junction left unmatched. CDR3 region: CASSFGTGATKAFF. The CDR3 DNA reads as TGTGCCAGCAGTTTCGGGACAGGGGCGACGAAAGCTTTCTTT.

This clonotype appeared many times. The chain carries TRBV15 and TRBJ2-3; D may be TRBD1 (5 bases). With 0 bases removed from V and 4 bases from J, the gap between germline ends came to 11 bases. CDR3 length equals 15 residues. Germline-derived CDR1 and CDR2 are LNHNV and YYDKDF (reference sequence). The CDR3 region is CATSRDQGGADTQYF. CDR3 nucleotides: TGTGCCACCAGCAGAGACCAGGGCGGCGCAGATACGCAGTATTTT.

The CDR3 DNA reads TGTGCCATCAGTACCGGACAGGGAAACACCATATATTTT. It is translated as CAISTGQGNTIYF. The genes are TRBV10-3 and TRBJ1-3; D perhaps matches TRBD1 (6 bases). V was pared by 5 bases and J by 4 bases, with 9 bases between. Germline CDR1 ENHRY, CDR2 SYGVKD. The CDR3 extends over 13 amino acids.

This clonotype was counted a few times. The chain recombines TRBV6-2 or TRBV6-3 with TRBJ2-3, with 8 bases that match TRBD2. V shed 0 bases, J shed 5 bases, and the junction held 7 bases outside the gene matches. The germline gives CDR1 MNHEY, CDR2 SVGEGT. The CDR3 length is 16 residues. The chain's CDR3 is CASSYSTTSGQDTQYF. CDR3 coding DNA: TGTGCCAGCAGTTACTCAACAACTAGCGGACAAGATACGCAGTATTTT.

This chain's CDR3 is CASSQTGQETQYF. In DNA, the CDR3 is TGTGCCAGCTCACAGACTGGTCAGGAGACCCAGTACTTC. The chain couples TRBV18 to TRBJ2-5; D is undetermined. The germline gives CDR1 KGHSH, CDR2 LQKENI. The CDR3 loop spans 13 amino acids. The ends were cut back, 4 bases at V and 5 bases at J, with 11 bases in the middle.

The V call is TRBV7-9, the J call TRBJ2-7; 8 bases line up with TRBD2. The CDR3 loop spans 14 amino acids. V lost 7 bases and J lost 0; bases outside the gene matches: 5. Per germline, CDR1 SEHNR and CDR2 FQNEAQ (reference sequence). The DNA for the CDR3 is TGTGCCAGCACCGAGACTAGCGACTCCTACGAGCAGTACTTC. Residues: CASTETSDSYEQYF.

This chain joins TRBV7-3 and TRBJ2-3; TRBD2 is a possible D gene (6 bases). Germline CDR1 and CDR2: SGHTA and FQGTGA. Deletions cut 4 bases from V and 1 base from J, with 15 bases between. The CDR3 spans 16 residues. CDR3 nucleotides: TGTGCCAGCAGCTCGCGTGGAGGGGCGGGCACAGATACGCAGTATTTT. It is translated as CASSSRGGAGTDTQYF.

The chain is built from TRBV29-1 and TRBJ2-5; D not certain. CDR1 and CDR2 (germline): SQVTM, ANQGSEA. The V end was cut by 4 bases, the J end by 1 base, with 10 bases between. The length of the CDR3 is 13 residues. This chain's CDR3 is CSVVIWVQETQYF. CDR3 coding DNA: TGCAGCGTTGTAATCTGGGTCCAAGAGACCCAGTACTTC. Combining the CDR3 with reference TRBV29-1 and TRBJ2-5 gives the whole variable domain SAVISQKPSRDICQRGTSLTIQCQVDSQVTMMFWYRQQPGQSLTLIATANQGSEATYESGFVIDKFPISRPNLTFSTLTVSNMSPEDSSIYLCSVVIWVQETQYFGPGTRLLVL.

This clonotype was counted only a few times. The chain couples TRBV6-1 to TRBJ2-7; weak D call: TRBD2 (6 bases). Looked up from germline, CDR1 is MNHNS and CDR2 is SASEGT. Deletions cut 4 bases from V and 2 bases from J, with 24 bases between. The length of the CDR3 is 18 residues. In nucleotides, the CDR3 is TGTGCCAGCAGTGTTAAAAGTGGTGCTACTAGCCATACCTACGAGCAGTACTTC. This gives the protein CASSVKSGATSHTYEQYF.